This T cell receptor beta chain was sequenced during a study of beta chain features in type 1 diabetes. The overall study: Taken together, all samples contributed nearly 110 million examined sorted cells.

The study, taken as a whole, reports: Type 1 diabetes patients had moderately but significantly shorter TCRB CDR3s in all four CD4+ subsets. The cDNA sequencing approach could over-represent high-TCR-expressing cells.

In regard to this clone: Antigen unknown.

Germline values: CDR1 SGDLS, CDR2 YYNGEE. The CDR3 has 18 amino acids. Losses at the gene ends were 2 bases for V and 5 bases for J; bases not matched to a gene: 15. As every portion of the isolated RNA was reverse transcribed, the sequencing read expressed TCRB transcripts. Measured with immunoSEQ multiplex PCR; TCRdb has only the in-frame clones, and not every one. The data hold 350,000 to 400,000 clones, with roughly 15% observed a single time. Sequenced material: naive CD4+ T cells from blood. This TCR was recovered from a woman younger than 35 in good health. The gene calls are TRBV9 and TRBJ2-2; 7 nucleotides align to TRBD1. This CDR3 is CASSVRTRQGGMTGELFF. DNA for the CDR3: TGTGCCAGCAGCGTCAGGACACGACAGGGCGGTATGACCGGGGAGCTGTTTTTT. Variable domain in full (rest from reference TRBV9 and TRBJ2-2): DSGVTQTPKHLITATGQRVTLRCSPRSGDLSVYWYQQSLDQGLQFLIQYYNGEERAKGNILERFSAQQFPDLHSELNLSSLELGDSALYFCASSVRTRQGGMTGELFFGEGSRLTVL.